The 5 T cell receptor beta chains given below trace back to one sample, sequenced in a study of T-cell reconstitution after alpha-beta-depleted transplantation in children (dated by TCRdb to the mid-2010s). The receptor library was made with PCR. The data were produced on an Illumina HiSeq 2500. TCR library preparation used molecular barcoding, with unique molecular identifiers applied to normalize quantification of the TCRbeta repertoire. TCRdb took the public reads, trimmed them with fastp at Q25, ran MiXCR for clone calling and kept in-frame beta chains. Rows with one shared CDR3 protein collapse into an entry with the most common genes and DNA. The sample table records around 700,000 distinct CDR3 sequences; around 14% of these occur just once. The top ten constitute about 0.79% of the sample. According to the study, the label for this sample's treatment or condition signals: allogeneic hematopoietic cell transplantation with graft depleted of TCRalphabeta T cells and CD19 B cells.

Sequences were derived from PBMCs, sampled before TCRalphabeta/CD19-depleted stem cell transplant. The receptor set was obtained from a girl aged 2-10 years with congenital amegakaryocytic thrombocytopenia, due to receive a stem cell transplant.

The sample holds many counts of this clonotype. V and J are TRBV20-1 and TRBJ2-1; 9 bases agree with TRBD2. Germline loops: CDR1 DFQATT, CDR2 SNEGSKA (reference sequence). The CDR3 has 16 residues. Trimming at V came to 4 bases and at J to 4 bases, leaving 11 bases not matched to a gene. CDR3 amino acids: CSATPSASGIYNEQFF. The CDR3 DNA reads TGCAGTGCTACCCCCTCGGCTAGCGGGATTTACAATGAGCAGTTCTTC.

This clonotype was observed at least ten times. The chain carries TRBV5-1 and TRBJ2-5; 9 bases align to TRBD2. This CDR3 region has 15 residues. V trimming: 6 bases; J trimming: 3 bases; junction bases outside the gene matches: 9. CDR1 is SGHRS and CDR2 is YFSETQ in the germline V gene. The DNA of the CDR3 is TGCGCCAGCACCCCCTCGTTAGCGGGGGAAGAGACCCAGTACTTC. Its protein product is CASTPSLAGEETQYF.

This clonotype was seen more than once but under ten times. The chain carries TRBV20-1 and TRBJ2-2, with TRBD1 identical over 9 bases. Per the germline V gene, CDR1 is DFQATT and CDR2 is SNEGSKA (reference sequence). Unmatched junction bases numbered 8, after V lost 5 bases and J lost 1 base. The CDR3 sequence is 16 residues long. CDR3 bases: TGCAGTGCTGCCTCCAGGACAGGGGAGAACACCGGGGAGCTGTTTTTT. Protein sequence: CSAASRTGENTGELFF.

This clonotype appeared a few times. The chain uses TRBV3-1 and TRBJ2-7; a possible D gene is TRBD1 (6 bases). Trimming took off 0 bases at V and 5 bases at J, with 17 bases between the two ends. Germline lookup yields CDR1 LGHDT and CDR2 YNNKEL (reference sequence). The length of the CDR3 is 16 residues. The CDR3 nucleotides read TGTGCCAGCAGCCAAGATATCGGGGTCAGGGGCGACGAGCAGTACTTC. This sequence encodes CASSQDIGVRGDEQYF.

The chain combines TRBV5-1 with TRBJ2-2; TRBD1 matches 8 bases. The CDR3 extends over 16 amino acids. V shed 4 bases, J shed 6 bases, and the junction held 11 bases outside the gene matches. Germline CDR1 is SGHRS and CDR2 is YFSETQ. Here the CDR3 DNA reads TGCGCCAGCAGCCCCCGACAGGGGTGGAAATCCGGGGAGCTGTTTTTT. This sequence encodes CASSPRQGWKSGELFF.